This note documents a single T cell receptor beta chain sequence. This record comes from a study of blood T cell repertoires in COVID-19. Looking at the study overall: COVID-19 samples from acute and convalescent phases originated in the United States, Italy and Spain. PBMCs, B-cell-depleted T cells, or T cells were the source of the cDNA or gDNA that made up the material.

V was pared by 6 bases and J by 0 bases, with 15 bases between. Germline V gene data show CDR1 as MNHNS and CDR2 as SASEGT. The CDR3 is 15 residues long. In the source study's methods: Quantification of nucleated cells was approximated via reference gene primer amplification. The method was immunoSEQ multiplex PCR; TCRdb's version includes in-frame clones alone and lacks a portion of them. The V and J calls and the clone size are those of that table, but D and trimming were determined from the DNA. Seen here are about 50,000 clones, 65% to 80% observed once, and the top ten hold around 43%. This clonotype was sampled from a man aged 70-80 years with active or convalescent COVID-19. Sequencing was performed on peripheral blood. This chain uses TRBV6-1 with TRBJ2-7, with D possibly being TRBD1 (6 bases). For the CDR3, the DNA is TGTGCCAGCAGCCACAGGGACGCCCGCTCCTACGAGCAGTACTTC. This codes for CASSHRDARSYEQYF.